A selection of T cell receptor beta chains follows, all from one sample in a study of T-cell reconstitution after alpha-beta-depleted transplantation in children. Each CDR3 protein gets one entry after TCRdb re-called the PCR reads with MiXCR. The sample shows around 580,000 distinct CDR3 sequences, 25% to 30% of them seen only once. Sequencing used PBMCs, obtained before TCRalphabeta/CD19-depleted stem cell transplant. Receptor source: a boy in the first two years of life with Wiskott-Aldrich syndrome, due to receive a stem cell transplant. Each CDR3 is given with its conserved first and last residue. A D gene is named only where the DNA matches it firmly. Expanded clones get a size class; other rows say once, few or many, or leave the size out.

v_call	clone_size	d_call	j_call	cdr3_aa	cdr3_nt
TRBV21-1	few	.	TRBJ2-3	CASSHPLSGRRGDTQYF	TGTGCCAGCAGCCATCCTCTAAGCGGGAGGCGGGGGGATACGCAGTATTTT
TRBV20-1	.	.	TRBJ1-2	CSASGQLVYGYTF	TGCAGTGCTTCCGGACAACTCGTCTATGGCTACACCTTC
TRBV12-3/TRBV12-4	.	.	TRBJ2-3	CASSPYRADTQYF	TGTGCCAGCAGTCCATACAGGGCAGATACGCAGTATTTT
TRBV20-1	.	TRBD1	TRBJ1-1	CSARRDREGEAFF	TGCAGTGCTAGGCGGGACAGGGAAGGTGAAGCTTTCTTT
TRBV5-1	few	.	TRBJ1-2	CASSVGAETYGYTF	TGCGCCAGCAGCGTCGGGGCGGAAACCTATGGCTACACCTTC
TRBV5-1	few	.	TRBJ1-1	CASSPGLGRSTEAFF	TGCGCCAGCAGCCCTGGACTGGGACGGAGCACTGAAGCTTTCTTT
TRBV15	.	.	TRBJ1-3	CATSRDERSSGNTIYF	TGTGCCACCAGCAGAGATGAGAGGAGCTCTGGAAACACCATATATTTT
TRBV20-1	.	.	TRBJ2-1	CSALPVGKNNEQFF	TGCAGTGCTCTCCCAGTCGGAAAGAACAATGAGCAGTTCTTC
TRBV7-9	few	TRBD1	TRBJ2-7	CASSPGDRGYEQYF	TGTGCCAGCAGCCCGGGGGACAGGGGATACGAGCAGTACTTC
TRBV4-1	few	TRBD2	TRBJ2-2	CASSPLTSGRPGELFF	TGCGCCAGCAGCCCTCTGACTAGCGGGAGACCCGGGGAGCTGTTTTTT
TRBV29-1	few	.	TRBJ2-7	CSVGHPYEQYF	TGCAGCGTTGGGCATCCCTACGAGCAGTACTTC
TRBV11-2	.	.	TRBJ2-7	CASSLFAYGQAEEQYF	TGTGCCAGCAGCTTATTTGCTTACGGGCAGGCGGAAGAGCAGTACTTC
TRBV28	.	TRBD2	TRBJ2-3	CASSPSGRRDTQYF	TGTGCCAGCAGTCCTAGCGGGAGGAGGGATACGCAGTATTTT
TRBV20-1	many	TRBD1	TRBJ1-5	CSADTGTGVNQPQHF	TGCAGTGCTGATACCGGGACAGGAGTAAATCAGCCCCAGCATTTT
TRBV27	few	TRBD2	TRBJ2-1	CASRNSGSYNEQFF	TGTGCCAGCAGAAATAGCGGGTCTTACAATGAGCAGTTCTTC
TRBV20-1	.	.	TRBJ2-5	CSARAPTGYQETQYF	TGCAGTGCTAGAGCCCCCACAGGGTACCAAGAGACCCAGTACTTC
TRBV5-1	.	TRBD1	TRBJ2-5	CASSLVQGISEETQYF	TGCGCCAGCAGCTTGGTACAGGGGATATCGGAAGAGACCCAGTACTTC
TRBV29-1	few	.	TRBJ1-2	CSVDDHGYTF	TGCAGCGTTGATGACCATGGCTACACCTTC
TRBV10-3	few	TRBD2	TRBJ2-1	CAISALAGGSYNEQFF	TGTGCCATCAGTGCCTTAGCGGGAGGATCCTACAATGAGCAGTTCTTC
TRBV5-1	.	.	TRBJ2-2	CASSLGMGTGELFF	TGCGCCAGCAGCTTGGGGATGGGAACCGGGGAGCTGTTTTTT
TRBV7-9	.	.	TRBJ2-3	CASSPEGSSTDTQYF	TGTGCCAGCAGCCCCGAAGGGTCCAGCACAGATACTCAGTATTTT
TRBV5-1	.	TRBD1	TRBJ2-7	CASSQRTGQGENEQYF	TGCGCCAGCAGCCAACGGACTGGACAGGGGGAAAACGAGCAGTACTTC
TRBV20-1	few	TRBD1	TRBJ1-2	CSARAWTGGNYGYTF	TGCAGTGCTAGAGCCTGGACAGGGGGCAACTATGGCTACACCTTC
TRBV6-1	.	.	TRBJ2-3	CASSEGGRGADTQYF	TGTGCCAGCAGTGAAGGTGGCAGGGGGGCAGATACGCAGTATTTT
TRBV9	.	TRBD1	TRBJ2-7	CASSLPGTGDCEQYF	TGTGCCAGCAGCTTGCCCGGGACAGGGGACTGCGAGCAGTACTTC
TRBV20-1	few	.	TRBJ1-2	CSARDRLLGEGYGYTF	TGCAGTGCTAGAGACCGCCTGCTAGGGGAAGGCTATGGCTACACCTTC
TRBV5-1	.	.	TRBJ2-7	CASSLMVGIYEQYF	TGCGCCAGCAGCTTGATGGTGGGAATCTACGAGCAGTACTTC
TRBV19	.	.	TRBJ2-1	CASSIFIGATLQFF	TGTGCCAGTAGTATTTTTATTGGGGCCACGCTTCAGTTCTTC
TRBV20-1	.	.	TRBJ1-1	CSARGDRLDTEAFF	TGCAGTGCTAGAGGGGATAGGTTGGACACTGAAGCTTTCTTT
TRBV20-1	.	.	TRBJ1-6	CSAAEGRGRRDLHF	TGCAGTGCCGCAGAGGGGAGGGGCCGTCGGGACCTCCACTTT
TRBV6-4	once	.	TRBJ1-5	CASTELPGNQPQHF	TGTGCCAGCACTGAGTTACCAGGGAATCAGCCCCAGCATTTT
TRBV20-1	.	TRBD1	TRBJ1-2	CSARGDRGEAYGYTF	TGCAGTGCTAGAGGGGACAGGGGGGAGGCCTATGGCTACACCTTC
TRBV24-1	few	.	TRBJ2-3	CATSDRRADTQYF	TGTGCCACCAGTGATCGGCGCGCAGATACGCAGTATTTT
TRBV5-1	.	TRBD2	TRBJ2-2	CASSSTTGLANTGELFF	TGCGCCAGCAGCTCAACCACGGGACTAGCAAACACCGGGGAGCTGTTTTTT
TRBV19	few	.	TRBJ2-7	CASRMDGDEQYF	TGTGCCAGCAGAATGGACGGTGACGAGCAGTACTTC
TRBV5-1	.	TRBD2	TRBJ2-7	CASNLAGEGYEQYF	TGCGCCAGCAACTTAGCGGGAGAAGGCTACGAGCAGTACTTC
TRBV6-5	few	.	TRBJ2-1	CASSQSSLAHEQFF	TGTGCCAGCAGTCAGTCGTCCCTAGCACATGAGCAGTTCTTC
TRBV19	.	TRBD2	TRBJ2-1	CASSVLAGGRWGNEQFF	TGTGCCAGTAGTGTCCTAGCGGGAGGGCGGTGGGGCAATGAGCAGTTCTTC
TRBV6-5	.	TRBD1	TRBJ1-1	CASSSSMGQGSFGNTEAFF	TGTGCCAGCAGTTCTAGCATGGGACAGGGCAGCTTCGGGAACACTGAAGCTTTCTTT